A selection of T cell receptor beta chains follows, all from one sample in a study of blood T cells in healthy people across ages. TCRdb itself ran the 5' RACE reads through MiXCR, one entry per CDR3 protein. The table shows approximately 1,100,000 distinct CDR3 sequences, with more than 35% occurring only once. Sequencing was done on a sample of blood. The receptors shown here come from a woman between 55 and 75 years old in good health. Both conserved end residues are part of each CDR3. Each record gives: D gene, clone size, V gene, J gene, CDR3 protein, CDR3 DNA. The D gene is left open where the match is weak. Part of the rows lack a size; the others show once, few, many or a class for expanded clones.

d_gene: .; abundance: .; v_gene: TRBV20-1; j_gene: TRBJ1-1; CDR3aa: CSARDRRDQVAFF; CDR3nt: TGCAGTGCTAGAGATCGGAGGGATCAGGTAGCTTTCTTT
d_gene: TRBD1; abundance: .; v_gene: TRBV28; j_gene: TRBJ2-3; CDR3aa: CASSSQTGRNTDTQYF; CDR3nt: TGTGCCAGCAGTTCCCAGACAGGGCGCAACACAGATACGCAGTATTTT
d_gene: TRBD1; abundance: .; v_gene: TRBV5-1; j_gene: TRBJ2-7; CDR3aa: CASSPGFDRAHYEQYF; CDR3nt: TGCGCCAGCAGCCCCGGCTTTGACAGGGCACACTACGAGCAGTACTTC
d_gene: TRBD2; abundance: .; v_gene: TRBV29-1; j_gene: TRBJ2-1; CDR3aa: CSAGTSGISSNEQFF; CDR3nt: TGCAGCGCGGGGACTAGCGGGATCTCCTCCAATGAGCAGTTCTTC
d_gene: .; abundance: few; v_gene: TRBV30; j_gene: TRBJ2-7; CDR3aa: CAWSVGYYEQYF; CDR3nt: TGTGCCTGGAGTGTAGGGTACTACGAGCAGTACTTC
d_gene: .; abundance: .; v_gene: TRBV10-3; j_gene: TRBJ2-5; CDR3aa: CAISSPKGQETQYF; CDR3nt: TGTGCCATCTCCTCCCCAAAGGGGCAAGAGACCCAGTACTTC
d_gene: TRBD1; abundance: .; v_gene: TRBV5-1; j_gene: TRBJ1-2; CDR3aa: CASSPLGQERGYTF; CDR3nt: TGTGCCAGCAGCCCGCTGGGACAGGAGCGGGGCTACACCTTC
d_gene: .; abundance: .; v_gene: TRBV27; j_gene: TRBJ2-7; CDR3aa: CASSPGLNPYEQYF; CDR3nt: TGTGCCAGCAGCCCCGGACTCAACCCCTACGAGCAGTACTTC
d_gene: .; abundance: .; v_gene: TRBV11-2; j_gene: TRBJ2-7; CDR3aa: CASSSSYAEQYF; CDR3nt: TGTGCCAGCAGTTCGTCGTACGCCGAGCAGTACTTC
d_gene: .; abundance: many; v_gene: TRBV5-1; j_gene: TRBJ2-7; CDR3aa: CASTEPGGGEQYF; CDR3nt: TGCGCCAGCACCGAACCAGGGGGAGGCGAGCAGTACTTC
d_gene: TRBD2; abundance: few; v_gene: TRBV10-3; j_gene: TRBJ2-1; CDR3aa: CAISESRGLADNEQFF; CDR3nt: TGTGCCATCAGTGAGAGTCGGGGACTAGCTGACAATGAGCAGTTCTTC
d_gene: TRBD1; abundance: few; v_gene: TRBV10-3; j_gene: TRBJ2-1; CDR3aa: CAISKTGTGAYNEQFF; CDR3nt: TGTGCCATCAGCAAGACCGGGACAGGAGCCTACAATGAGCAGTTCTTC
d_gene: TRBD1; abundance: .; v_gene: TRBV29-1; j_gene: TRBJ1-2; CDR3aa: CSVPRDRGRGGYTF; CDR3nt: TGCAGCGTGCCCCGGGACAGGGGGCGAGGGGGCTACACCTTC
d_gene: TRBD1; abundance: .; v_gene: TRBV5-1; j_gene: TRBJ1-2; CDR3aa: CASSVQTGSYGYTF; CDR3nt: TGCGCCAGCAGCGTACAGACAGGGTCCTATGGCTACACCTTC
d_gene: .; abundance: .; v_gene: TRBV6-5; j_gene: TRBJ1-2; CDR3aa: CVSSTGSGYGYTF; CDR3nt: TGTGTCAGCAGCACAGGGTCAGGCTATGGCTACACCTTC
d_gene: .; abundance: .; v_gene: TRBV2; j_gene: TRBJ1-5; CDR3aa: CASMRVTDQPQHF; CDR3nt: TGTGCCAGCATGAGGGTTACCGATCAGCCCCAGCATTTT
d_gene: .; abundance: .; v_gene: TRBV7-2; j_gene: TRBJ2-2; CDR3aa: CASSFAHSGNTGELFF; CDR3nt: TGTGCCAGCAGTTTCGCCCATAGCGGGAACACCGGGGAGCTGTTTTTT
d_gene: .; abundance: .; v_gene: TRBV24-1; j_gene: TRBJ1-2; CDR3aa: CATSDPPGGDYTF; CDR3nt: TGTGCCACCAGTGATCCCCCCGGGGGAGACTACACCTTC
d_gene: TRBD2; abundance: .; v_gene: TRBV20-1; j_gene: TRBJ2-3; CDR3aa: CSARDPSGSEAPSTDTQYF; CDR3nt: TGCAGTGCTAGAGATCCTAGCGGGAGCGAGGCCCCTAGCACAGATACGCAGTATTTT
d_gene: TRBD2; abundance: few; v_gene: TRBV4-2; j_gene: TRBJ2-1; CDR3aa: CASSQEHSGRANEQFF; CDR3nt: TGTGCCAGCAGCCAAGAACATAGCGGGAGGGCTAATGAGCAGTTCTTC
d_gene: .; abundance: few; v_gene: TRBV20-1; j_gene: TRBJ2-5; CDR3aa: CSARGPRIQETQYF; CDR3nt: TGCAGTGCTAGAGGACCAAGGATCCAAGAGACCCAGTACTTC
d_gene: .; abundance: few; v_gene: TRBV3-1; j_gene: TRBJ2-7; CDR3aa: CASSNPPYYEQYF; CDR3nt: TGTGCCAGCAGCAACCCTCCCTACTACGAGCAGTACTTC
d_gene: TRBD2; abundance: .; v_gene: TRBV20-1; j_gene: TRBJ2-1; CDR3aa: CSATGLAGGFYNEQFF; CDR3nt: TGCAGTGCTACGGGACTAGCGGGAGGGTTCTACAATGAGCAGTTCTTC
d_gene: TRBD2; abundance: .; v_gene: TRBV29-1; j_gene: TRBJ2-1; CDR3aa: CSVGVAGGSEQFF; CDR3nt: TGCAGCGTTGGGGTAGCGGGAGGGAGTGAGCAGTTCTTC
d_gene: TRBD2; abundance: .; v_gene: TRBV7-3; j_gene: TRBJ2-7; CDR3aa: CASSDGLDNEQYF; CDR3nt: TGTGCCAGCAGCGACGGACTAGACAATGAGCAGTACTTC
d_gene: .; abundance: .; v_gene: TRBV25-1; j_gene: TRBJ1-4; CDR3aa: CASSETGLEKLFF; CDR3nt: TGTGCCAGCAGTGAGACAGGACTGGAAAAACTGTTTTTT
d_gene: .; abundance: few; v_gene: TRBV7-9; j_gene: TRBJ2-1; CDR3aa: CASSSPGGTLYNEQFF; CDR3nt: TGTGCCAGCAGCTCCCCTGGCGGGACCTTATACAATGAGCAGTTCTTC
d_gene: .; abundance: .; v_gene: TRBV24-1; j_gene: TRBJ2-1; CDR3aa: CALGVELGSLTGDSYNEQFF; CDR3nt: TGTGCACTCGGGGTCGAGTTGGGGTCCCTTACTGGGGACTCCTACAATGAGCAGTTCTTC
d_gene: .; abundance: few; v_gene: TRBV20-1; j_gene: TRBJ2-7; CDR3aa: CSAEKEGGMREQYF; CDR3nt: TGCAGTGCCGAAAAGGAAGGGGGGATGAGGGAGCAGTACTTC
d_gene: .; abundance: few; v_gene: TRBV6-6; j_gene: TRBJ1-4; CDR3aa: CASIPRPGTATNEKLFF; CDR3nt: TGTGCCAGCATCCCAAGACCCGGTACGGCGACTAATGAAAAACTGTTTTTT
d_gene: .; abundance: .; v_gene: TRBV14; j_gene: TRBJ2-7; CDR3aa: CASSQELKELYEQYF; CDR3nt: TGTGCCAGCAGCCAAGAGCTAAAGGAACTCTACGAGCAGTACTTC
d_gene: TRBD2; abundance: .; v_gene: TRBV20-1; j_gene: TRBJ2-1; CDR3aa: CSARDLAGYGRSYNEQFF; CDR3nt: TGCAGTGCTAGAGATCTAGCGGGATATGGGCGTTCCTACAATGAGCAGTTCTTC
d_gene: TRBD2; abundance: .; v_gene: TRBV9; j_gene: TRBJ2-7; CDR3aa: CASSLRTSGSITYEQYF; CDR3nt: TGTGCCAGCAGCCTTAGGACTAGCGGGAGCATAACCTACGAGCAGTACTTC
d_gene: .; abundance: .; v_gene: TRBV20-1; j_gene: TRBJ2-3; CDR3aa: CSADPPQRHLDTQYF; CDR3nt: TGCAGTGCAGACCCACCCCAGCGCCACTTGGATACGCAGTATTTT
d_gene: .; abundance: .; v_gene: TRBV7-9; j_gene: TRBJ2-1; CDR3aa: CASSLTGSGYNEQFF; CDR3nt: TGTGCCAGCAGCTTAACAGGGTCTGGCTACAATGAGCAGTTCTTC
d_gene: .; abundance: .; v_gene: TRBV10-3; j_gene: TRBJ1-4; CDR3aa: CAISTSGRPGEKLFF; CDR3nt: TGTGCCATCAGTACCTCAGGGCGCCCGGGGGAAAAACTGTTTTTT